This entry lists 2 T cell receptor beta chains sequenced from one sample in a study of blood T cell repertoires in COVID-19. Clones were sequenced by immunoSEQ multiplex PCR, and TCRdb holds only the in-frame ones, with some missing. The sample gives 140,000 to 150,000 clones, approximately 85% of which show up once; approximately 2.5% is in the top ten. Input material: peripheral blood. The receptors shown here come from a human donor with acute or convalescent COVID-19. The donor label of this sample is uncertain.

The rearrangement links TRBV9 to TRBJ2-1, with a possible D match to TRBD1 (6 bases). The germline gives CDR1 SGDLS, CDR2 YYNGEE. The CDR3 is made up of 16 amino acids. Deletions cut 3 bases from V and 0 bases from J, with 13 bases between. CDR3: CASSDWQGSSYNEQFF. The CDR3, as DNA: TGTGCCAGCAGCGATTGGCAGGGGAGCTCCTACAATGAGCAGTTCTTC.

This clone appeared once. One end of the junction fails to match germline, which may point to a read error. The J gene is TRBJ1-1, the V gene TRBV6-6; 7 positions agree with TRBD1. The germline V gene has CDR1 MNHNY and CDR2 SVGAGI (reference sequence). The CDR3 covers 12 residues. DNA for the CDR3: TGTGCCAGCACCAGCACGACAGGGAGAGTCCTATTT. Its translation: CASTSTTGRVLF.